This T cell receptor beta chain was found in a study of cytomegalovirus exposure and HLA in healthy donors. About the study: Earlier sequencing of approximately 200 million T cells yielded roughly 100 million unique TCR beta sequences. General observations from the study: It was reported that TCR beta sequences correctly inferred the HLA-A and HLA-B alleles for most subjects. As confirmed in vitro, three CMV-associated chains were specific for CMV antigens.

Primers included in the PCR were 60 Vbeta and 13 Jbeta primers. Original data processing: Approximately 79 million unique TCR beta chains, 9.5 million to 11 million of them shared, were counted by a later analysis. Data came from immunoSEQ multiplex PCR; TCRdb stores just in-frame clones and leaves some out. The D gene and trimming were derived from the DNA, and the V and J assignments and clone size from that table. The sample lists over 50,000 clones, about 90% occurring once. Looked up from germline, CDR1 is SQVTM and CDR2 is ANQGSEA. The CDR3 sequence is 16 residues long. With 7 bases clipped from V and 0 bases from J, the junction kept 12 bases outside the gene matches. Details on this clone: The antigen remains unidentified.

The sequenced material came from PBMCs. The J gene is TRBJ1-1, the V gene TRBV29-1; 9 bases fit TRBD1. The clonotype comes from a man between 18 and 35 years old in good health and CMV-seronegative. DNA of the CDR3: TGCAGCGCGGCGGCTCTGGACAGGGGATTGAACACTGAAGCTTTCTTT. Protein sequence: CSAAALDRGLNTEAFF.